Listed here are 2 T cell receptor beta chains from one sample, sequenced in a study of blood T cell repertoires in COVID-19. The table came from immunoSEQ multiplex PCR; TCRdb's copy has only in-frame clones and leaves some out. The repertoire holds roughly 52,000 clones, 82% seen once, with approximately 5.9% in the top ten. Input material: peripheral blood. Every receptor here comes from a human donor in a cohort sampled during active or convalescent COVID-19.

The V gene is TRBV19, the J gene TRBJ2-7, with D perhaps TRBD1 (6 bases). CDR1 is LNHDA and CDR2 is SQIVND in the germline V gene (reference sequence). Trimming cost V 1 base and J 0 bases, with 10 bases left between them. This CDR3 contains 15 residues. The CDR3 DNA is TGTGCCAGTAGTATAGGACAGGCCCTCTCCTACGAGCAGTACTTC. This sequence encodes CASSIGQALSYEQYF.

The CDR3 protein is CASSWYRVAEAFF. The CDR3 nucleotides read TGTGCCAGCAGCTGGTACAGGGTCGCTGAAGCTTTCTTT. The genes are TRBV5-4 and TRBJ1-1, with D possibly matching TRBD1 (6 bases). The CDR3 extends over 13 amino acids. The germline V gene encodes CDR1 SGHNT and CDR2 YYREEE (reference sequence). Trimming cost V 3 bases and J 6 bases, with 12 bases left between them.